This T cell receptor beta chain was identified in a study of cytomegalovirus exposure and HLA in healthy donors. Study conclusions and caveats: A later analysis found that most CMV-associated TCR beta chains appeared HLA-restricted.

Germline CDR1 is SGDLS and CDR2 is YYNGEE. Trimming shortened V by 7 bases and J by 5 bases, and 21 bases separated the two germline ends. The CDR3 loop spans 15 amino acids. As regards this clone: As yet, its antigen is unknown.

The PCR made use of 60 Vbeta and 13 Jbeta primers. Profiling relied on immunoSEQ multiplex PCR, and the TCRdb table lists in-frame clones only, not all of them. Of about 140,000 clones in the sample, over 60% were seen once. The sample taken for sequencing was PBMCs. The clonotype was recovered from a man aged 35-49 years in good health and CMV-seropositive. This sequence joins TRBV9 and TRBJ2-5; tentative D call: TRBD2 (6 bases). CDR3 DNA sequence: TGTGCCAGCGGCCACTCCGGGGGTGCGCAGGAGACCCAGTACTTC. Protein product: CASGHSGGAQETQYF.